This T cell receptor (beta chain) was identified during a study of beta chain features in type 1 diabetes. The entirety of the isolated RNA underwent reverse transcription, so expressed TCRB transcripts were sequenced. Method: immunoSEQ multiplex PCR; TCRdb's copy keeps in-frame clones and lacks some. The table lists some 220,000 clones, 9.5% to 13% of them singletons. Germline V lookup: CDR1 LNHNV, CDR2 YYDKDF (reference sequence). This CDR3 is 15 amino acids long. Trimming removed 1 base from V and 2 bases from J; junction bases left unmatched: 1. This clone showed up many times. The clonotype comes from a man in his late teens or twenties in good health. The gene calls are TRBV15 and TRBJ2-5; 10 positions agree with TRBD2. Sample: central memory CD4+ T cells from blood. This chain's CDR3 is CATSRVLAGQETQYF. Written as DNA, the CDR3 is TGTGCCACCAGCAGAGTACTAGCGGGACAAGAGACCCAGTACTTC.